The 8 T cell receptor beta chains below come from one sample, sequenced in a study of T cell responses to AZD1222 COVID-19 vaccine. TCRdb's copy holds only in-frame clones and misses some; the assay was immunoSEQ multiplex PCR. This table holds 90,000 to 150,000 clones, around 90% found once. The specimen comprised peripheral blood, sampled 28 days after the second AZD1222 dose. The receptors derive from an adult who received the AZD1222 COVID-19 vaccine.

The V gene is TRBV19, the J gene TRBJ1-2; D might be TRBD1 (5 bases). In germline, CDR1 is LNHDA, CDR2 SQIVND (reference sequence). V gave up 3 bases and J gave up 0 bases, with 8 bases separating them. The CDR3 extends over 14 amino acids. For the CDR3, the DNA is TGTGCCAGTAGTATGGGGCACACTAACTATGGCTACACCTTC. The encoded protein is CASSMGHTNYGYTF. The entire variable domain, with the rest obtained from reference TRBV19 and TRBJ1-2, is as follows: DGGITQSPKYLFRKEGQNVTLSCEQNLNHDAMYWYRQDPGQGLRLIYYSQIVNDFQKGDIAEGYSVSREKKESFPLTVTSAQKNPTAFYLCASSMGHTNYGYTFGSGTRLTVV.

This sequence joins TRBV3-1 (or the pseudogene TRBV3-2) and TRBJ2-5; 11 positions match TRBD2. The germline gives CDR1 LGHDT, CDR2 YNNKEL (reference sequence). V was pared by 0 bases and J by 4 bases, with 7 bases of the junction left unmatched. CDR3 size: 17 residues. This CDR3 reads CASSQDQVAGGRETQYF. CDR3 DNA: TGTGCCAGCAGCCAAGATCAAGTAGCGGGGGGGCGAGAGACCCAGTACTTC.

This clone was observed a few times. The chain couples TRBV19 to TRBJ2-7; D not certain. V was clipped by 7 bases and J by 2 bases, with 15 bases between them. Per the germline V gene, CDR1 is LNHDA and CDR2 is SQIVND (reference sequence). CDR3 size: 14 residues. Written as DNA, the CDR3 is TGTGCCAGTAAGTTGGCGTTTGGGGCCTACGAGCAGTACTTC. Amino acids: CASKLAFGAYEQYF.

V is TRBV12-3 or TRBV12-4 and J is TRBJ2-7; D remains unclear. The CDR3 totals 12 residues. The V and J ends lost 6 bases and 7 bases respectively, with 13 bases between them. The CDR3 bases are TGTGCCAGCAGCCGGCCGTATGGTGAGCAGTACTTC. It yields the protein CASSRPYGEQYF.

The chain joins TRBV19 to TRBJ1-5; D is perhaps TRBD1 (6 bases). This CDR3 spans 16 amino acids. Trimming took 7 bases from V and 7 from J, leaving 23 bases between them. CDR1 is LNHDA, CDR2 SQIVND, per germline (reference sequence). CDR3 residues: CASIWFPFPRGQPQHF. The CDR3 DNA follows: TGTGCCAGTATTTGGTTCCCTTTCCCCAGGGGACAGCCCCAGCATTTT. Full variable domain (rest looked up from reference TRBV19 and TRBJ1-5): DGGITQSPKYLFRKEGQNVTLSCEQNLNHDAMYWYRQDPGQGLRLIYYSQIVNDFQKGDIAEGYSVSREKKESFPLTVTSAQKNPTAFYLCASIWFPFPRGQPQHFGDGTRLSIL.

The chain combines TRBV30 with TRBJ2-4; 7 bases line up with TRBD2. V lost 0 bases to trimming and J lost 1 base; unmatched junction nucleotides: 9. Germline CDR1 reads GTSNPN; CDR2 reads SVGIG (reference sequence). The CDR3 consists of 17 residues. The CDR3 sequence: CAWSVPIPGGAKNIQYF. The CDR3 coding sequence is TGTGCCTGGAGTGTACCGATTCCGGGGGGTGCCAAAAACATTCAGTACTTC.

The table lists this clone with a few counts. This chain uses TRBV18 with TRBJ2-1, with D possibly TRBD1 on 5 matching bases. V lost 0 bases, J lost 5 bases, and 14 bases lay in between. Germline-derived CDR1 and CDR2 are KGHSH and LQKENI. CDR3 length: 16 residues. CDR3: CASSPPYRSTDNEQFF. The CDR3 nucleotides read TGTGCCAGCTCACCACCGTATAGGTCGACAGACAATGAGCAGTTCTTC.

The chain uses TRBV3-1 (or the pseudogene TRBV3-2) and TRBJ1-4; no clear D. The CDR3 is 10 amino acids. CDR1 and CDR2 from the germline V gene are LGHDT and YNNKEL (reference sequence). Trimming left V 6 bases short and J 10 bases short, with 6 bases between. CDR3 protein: CASSRRKLFF. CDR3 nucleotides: TGTGCCAGCAGTCGAAGAAAACTGTTTTTT.